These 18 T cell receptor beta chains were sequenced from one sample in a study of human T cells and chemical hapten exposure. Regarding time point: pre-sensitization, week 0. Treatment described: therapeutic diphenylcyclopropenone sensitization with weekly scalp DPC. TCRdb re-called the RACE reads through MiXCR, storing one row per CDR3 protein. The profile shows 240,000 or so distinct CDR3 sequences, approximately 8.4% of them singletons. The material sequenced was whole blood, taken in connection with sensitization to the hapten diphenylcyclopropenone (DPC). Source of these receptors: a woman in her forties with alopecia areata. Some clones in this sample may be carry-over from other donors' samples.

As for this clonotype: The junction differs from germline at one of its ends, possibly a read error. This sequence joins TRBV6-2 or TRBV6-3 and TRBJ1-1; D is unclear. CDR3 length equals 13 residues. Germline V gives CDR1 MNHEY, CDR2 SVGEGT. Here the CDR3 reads CASNYNPATEAFF. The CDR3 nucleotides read TGTGCCAGCAATTACAACCCAGCCACTGAAGCTTTCTTT.

The DNA for the CDR3 is TGTGCCAGCTCACCACCCAGCGGGGGGGGCGATGAGCAGTTCTTC. Its protein is CASSPPSGGGDEQFF. The chain employs TRBV18 and TRBJ2-1, with TRBD2 identical over 10 bases. The CDR3 is 15 amino acids. CDR1 KGHSH and CDR2 LQKENI come from the germline V gene. V dropped 0 bases and J dropped 8; count of bases not matched to a gene: 4.

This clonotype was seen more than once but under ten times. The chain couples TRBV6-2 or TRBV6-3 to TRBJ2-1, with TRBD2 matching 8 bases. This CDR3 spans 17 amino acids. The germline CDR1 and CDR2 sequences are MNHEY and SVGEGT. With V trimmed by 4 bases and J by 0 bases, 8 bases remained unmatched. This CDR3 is CASSFSPAGASYNEQFF. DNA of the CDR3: TGTGCCAGCAGTTTTTCGCCAGCGGGAGCCTCCTACAATGAGCAGTTCTTC.

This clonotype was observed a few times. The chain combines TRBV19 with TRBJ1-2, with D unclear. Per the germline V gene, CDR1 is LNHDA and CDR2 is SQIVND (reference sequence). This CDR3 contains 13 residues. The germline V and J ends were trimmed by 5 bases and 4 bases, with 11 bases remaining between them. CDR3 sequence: CASSFRTVYGYTF. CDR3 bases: TGTGCCAGTAGTTTCCGGACCGTCTATGGCTACACCTTC.

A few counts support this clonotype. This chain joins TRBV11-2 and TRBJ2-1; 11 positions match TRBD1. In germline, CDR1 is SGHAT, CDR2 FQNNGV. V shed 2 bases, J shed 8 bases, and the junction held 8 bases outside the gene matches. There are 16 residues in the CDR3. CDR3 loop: CASSLRGTGGTDEQFF. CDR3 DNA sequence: TGTGCCAGCAGCTTACGAGGGACAGGGGGTACCGATGAGCAGTTCTTC.

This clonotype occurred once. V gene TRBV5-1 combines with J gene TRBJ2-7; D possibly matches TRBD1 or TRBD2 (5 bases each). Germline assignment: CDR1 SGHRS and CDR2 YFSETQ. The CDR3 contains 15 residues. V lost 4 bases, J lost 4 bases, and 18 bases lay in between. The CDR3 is CASSLSALGPYEQYF. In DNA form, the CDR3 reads TGCGCCAGCAGCCTTAGCGCTCTGGGGCCTTACGAGCAGTACTTC.

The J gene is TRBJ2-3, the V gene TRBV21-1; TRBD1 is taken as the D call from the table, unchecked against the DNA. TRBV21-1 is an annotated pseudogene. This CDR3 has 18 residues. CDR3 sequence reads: CASSKSTGTLDRTDTQYF. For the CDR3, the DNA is TGTGCCAGCAGCAAATCCACCGGGACCCTTGACCGCACAGATACGCAGTATTTT.

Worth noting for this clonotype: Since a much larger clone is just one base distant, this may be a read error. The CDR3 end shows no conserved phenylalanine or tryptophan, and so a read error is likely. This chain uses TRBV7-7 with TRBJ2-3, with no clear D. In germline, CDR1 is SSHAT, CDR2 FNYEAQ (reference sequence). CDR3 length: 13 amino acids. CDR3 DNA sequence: TGTGCTAGCAGCCTAACCAGCTGGGATACGCAGTATTTG. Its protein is CASSLTSWDTQYL.

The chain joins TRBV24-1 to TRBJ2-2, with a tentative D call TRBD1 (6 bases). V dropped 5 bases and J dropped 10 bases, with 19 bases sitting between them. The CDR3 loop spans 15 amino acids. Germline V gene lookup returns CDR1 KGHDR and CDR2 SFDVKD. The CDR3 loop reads CATSGQLQGFEELFF. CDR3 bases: TGTGCCACCAGTGGCCAATTACAGGGTTTCGAGGAGCTGTTTTTT.

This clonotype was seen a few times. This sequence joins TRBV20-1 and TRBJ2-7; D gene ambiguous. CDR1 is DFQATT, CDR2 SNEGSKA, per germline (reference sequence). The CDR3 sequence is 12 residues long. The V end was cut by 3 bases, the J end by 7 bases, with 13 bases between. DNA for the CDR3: TGCAGTGCTAGCGGTGGAGCAAGGGAGCAGTACTTC. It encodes CSASGGAREQYF.

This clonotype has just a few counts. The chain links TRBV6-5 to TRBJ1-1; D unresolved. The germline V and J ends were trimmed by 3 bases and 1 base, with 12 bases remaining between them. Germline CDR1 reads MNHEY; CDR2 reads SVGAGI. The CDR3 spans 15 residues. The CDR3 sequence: CASSYSIVQNTEAFF. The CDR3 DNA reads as TGTGCCAGCAGTTATTCAATCGTTCAGAACACTGAAGCTTTCTTT.

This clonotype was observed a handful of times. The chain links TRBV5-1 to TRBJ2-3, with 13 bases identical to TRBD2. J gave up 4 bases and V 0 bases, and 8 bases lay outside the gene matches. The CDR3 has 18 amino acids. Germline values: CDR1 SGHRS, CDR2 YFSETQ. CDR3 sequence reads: CASSLGGGLAGVADTQYF. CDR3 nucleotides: TGCGCCAGCAGCTTGGGGGGCGGACTAGCGGGAGTCGCAGATACGCAGTATTTT.

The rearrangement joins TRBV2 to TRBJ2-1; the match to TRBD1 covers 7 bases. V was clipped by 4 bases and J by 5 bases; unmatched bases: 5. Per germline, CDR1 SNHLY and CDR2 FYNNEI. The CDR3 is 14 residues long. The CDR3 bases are TGTGCCAGCAGTGGTAACAGGGGTAACAATGAGCAGTTCTTC. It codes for CASSGNRGNNEQFF.

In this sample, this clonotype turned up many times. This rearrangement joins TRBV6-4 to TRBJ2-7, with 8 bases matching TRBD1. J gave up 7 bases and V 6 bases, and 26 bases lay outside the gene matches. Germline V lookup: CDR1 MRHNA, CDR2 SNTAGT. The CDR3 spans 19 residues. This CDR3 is CASRETRTGFFSTLTEQYF. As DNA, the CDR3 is TGTGCCAGCAGGGAAACTAGGACAGGGTTTTTTTCTACTCTTACGGAGCAGTACTTC.

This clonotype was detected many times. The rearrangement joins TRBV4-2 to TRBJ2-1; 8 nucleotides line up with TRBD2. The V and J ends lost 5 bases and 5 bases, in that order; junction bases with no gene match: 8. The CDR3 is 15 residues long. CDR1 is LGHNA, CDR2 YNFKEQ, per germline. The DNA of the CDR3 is TGTGCCAGCAGCAAAACTAGCGGCGATAACAATGAGCAGTTCTTC. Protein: CASSKTSGDNNEQFF.

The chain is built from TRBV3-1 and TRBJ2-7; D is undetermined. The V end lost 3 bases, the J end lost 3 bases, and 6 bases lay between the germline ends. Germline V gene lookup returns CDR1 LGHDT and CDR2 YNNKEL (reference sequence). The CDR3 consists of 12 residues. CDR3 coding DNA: TGTGCCAGCAGCCATTCCGACTACGAGCAGTACTTC. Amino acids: CASSHSDYEQYF.

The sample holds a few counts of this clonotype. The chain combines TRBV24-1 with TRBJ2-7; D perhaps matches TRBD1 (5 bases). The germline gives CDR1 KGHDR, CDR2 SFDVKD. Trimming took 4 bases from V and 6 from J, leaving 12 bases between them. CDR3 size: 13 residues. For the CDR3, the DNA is TGTGCCACCAGTGAAGGGGCAGGCGGCGAGCAGTACTTC. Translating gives CATSEGAGGEQYF.

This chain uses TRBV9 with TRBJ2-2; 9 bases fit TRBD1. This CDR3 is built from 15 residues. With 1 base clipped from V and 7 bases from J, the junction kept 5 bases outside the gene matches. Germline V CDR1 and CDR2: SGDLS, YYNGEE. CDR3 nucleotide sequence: TGTGCCAGCAGCGTAACAGGGGGCGATGTCGGGGAGCTGTTTTTT. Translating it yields CASSVTGGDVGELFF. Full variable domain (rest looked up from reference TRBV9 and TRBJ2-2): DSGVTQTPKHLITATGQRVTLRCSPRSGDLSVYWYQQSLDQGLQFLIQYYNGEERAKGNILERFSAQQFPDLHSELNLSSLELGDSALYFCASSVTGGDVGELFFGEGSRLTVL.